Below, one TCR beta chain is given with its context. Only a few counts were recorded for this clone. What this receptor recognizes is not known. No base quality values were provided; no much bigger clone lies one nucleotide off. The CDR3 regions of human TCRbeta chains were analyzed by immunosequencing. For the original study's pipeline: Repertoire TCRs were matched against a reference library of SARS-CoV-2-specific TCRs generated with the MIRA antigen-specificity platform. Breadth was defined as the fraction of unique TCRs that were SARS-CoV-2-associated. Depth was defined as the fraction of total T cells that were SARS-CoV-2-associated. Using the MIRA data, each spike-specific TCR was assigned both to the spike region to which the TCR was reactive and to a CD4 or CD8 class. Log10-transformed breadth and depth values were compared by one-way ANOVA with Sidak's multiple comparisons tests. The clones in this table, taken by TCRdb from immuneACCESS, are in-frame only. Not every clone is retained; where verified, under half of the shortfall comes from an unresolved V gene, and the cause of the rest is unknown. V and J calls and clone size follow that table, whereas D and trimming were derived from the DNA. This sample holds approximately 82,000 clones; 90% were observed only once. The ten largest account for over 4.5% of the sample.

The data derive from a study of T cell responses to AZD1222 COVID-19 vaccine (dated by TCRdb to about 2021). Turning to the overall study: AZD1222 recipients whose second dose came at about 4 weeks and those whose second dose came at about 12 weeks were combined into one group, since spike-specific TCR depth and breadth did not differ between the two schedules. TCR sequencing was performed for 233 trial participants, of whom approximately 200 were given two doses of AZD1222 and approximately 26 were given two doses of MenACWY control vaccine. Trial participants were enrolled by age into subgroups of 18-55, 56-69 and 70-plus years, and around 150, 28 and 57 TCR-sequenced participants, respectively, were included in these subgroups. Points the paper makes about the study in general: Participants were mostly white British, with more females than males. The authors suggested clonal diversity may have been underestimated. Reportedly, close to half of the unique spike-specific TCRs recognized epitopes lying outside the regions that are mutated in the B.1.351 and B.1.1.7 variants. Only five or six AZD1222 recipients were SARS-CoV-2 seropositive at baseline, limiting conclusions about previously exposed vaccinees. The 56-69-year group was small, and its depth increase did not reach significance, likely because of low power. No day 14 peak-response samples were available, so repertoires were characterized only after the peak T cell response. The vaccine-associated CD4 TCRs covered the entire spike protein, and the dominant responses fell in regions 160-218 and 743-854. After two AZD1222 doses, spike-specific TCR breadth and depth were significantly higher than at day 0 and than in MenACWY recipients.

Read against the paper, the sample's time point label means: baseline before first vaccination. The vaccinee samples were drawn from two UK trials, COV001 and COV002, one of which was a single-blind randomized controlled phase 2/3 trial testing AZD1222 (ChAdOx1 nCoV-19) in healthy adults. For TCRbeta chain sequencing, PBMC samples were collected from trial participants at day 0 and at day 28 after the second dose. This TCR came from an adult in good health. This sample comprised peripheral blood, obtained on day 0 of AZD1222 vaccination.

The sequenced DNA is TGTGCCAGCAGCGTGGGACAGGTCGGCACTGAAGCTTTCTTT. It codes for CASSVGQVGTEAFF. Rearrangement joined TRBV9 to TRBJ1-1; 8 central bases correspond to TRBD1. From the cysteine through the phenylalanine, the CDR3 covers 14 amino acids. Only the CDR3 DNA is retained, 42 bases long and in frame from the first base. The germline V gene sets CDR1 to SGDLS and CDR2 to YYNGEE. Clipping removes 2 bases from V and 4 bases from J, with 4 as the unmatched junction base count.